The 11 T cell receptor beta chains in this list originate from one sample, sequenced in a study of CD8+CD57+ T cells in acquired aplastic anemia. It was genomic DNA that served as the template for profiling TCR beta VDJ and CDR3. TCRdb re-called the reads with MiXCR, one entry per CDR3 protein. The sample contains approximately 130,000 distinct CDR3 sequences, nearly 40% of which appear only once. By flow cytometry, patients selected for sequencing had shown an expansion of CD8+CD57+ cells. Sequences were obtained from sorted CD4+, CD8+, or CD8+CD57+ T cells (not recorded which) from PBMCs. These receptors came from a human donor with aplastic anemia.

The gene calls are TRBV25-1 and TRBJ1-6; TRBD1 is a possible D gene (5 bases). The CDR3 loop spans 14 amino acids. Germline V lookup: CDR1 MGHDK, CDR2 SYGVNS. Trimming cost V 5 bases and J 7 bases, with 12 bases left between them. This chain's CDR3 is CASSLGHLNSPLHF. In DNA form, the CDR3 reads TGTGCCAGCAGTCTTGGACACCTAAATTCACCCCTCCACTTT.

In its sample, this clonotype was seen many times. The chain recombines TRBV3-1 with TRBJ1-6; 8 positions agree with TRBD1. The CDR3 runs to 15 residues. The germline V gene encodes CDR1 LGHDT and CDR2 YNNKEL (reference sequence). V shed 4 bases, J shed 10 bases, and the junction held 9 bases outside the gene matches. Written as DNA, the CDR3 is TGTGCCAGCAGCCGAGGTGGACAGGGATCCTCACCCCTCCACTTT. As protein: CASSRGGQGSSPLHF.

This rearrangement joins TRBV30 to TRBJ1-2; 10 bases agree with TRBD1. The CDR3 consists of 14 residues. Germline CDR1 and CDR2: GTSNPN and SVGIG (reference sequence). Unmatched junction bases numbered 6, after V lost 4 bases and J lost 4 bases. The CDR3 region is CAWTQDRGAYGYTF. The CDR3 DNA reads as TGTGCCTGGACCCAGGACAGGGGGGCCTATGGCTACACCTTC. The variable domain in full, with the rest retrieved from reference TRBV30 and TRBJ1-2, is SQTIHQWPATLVQPVGSPLSLECTVEGTSNPNLYWYRQAAGRGLQLLFYSVGIGQISSEVPQNLSASRPQDRQFILSSKKLLLSDSGFYLCAWTQDRGAYGYTFGSGTRLTVV.

V usage is TRBV20-1 and J usage is TRBJ2-7; TRBD2 agrees at 7 bases. The CDR3 contains 13 residues. Germline loops: CDR1 DFQATT, CDR2 SNEGSKA (reference sequence). Losses at the gene ends were 5 bases for V and 4 bases for J; bases not matched to a gene: 8. CDR3 amino acids: CSAAPSGAYEQYF. In nucleotides, the CDR3 is TGCAGTGCTGCCCCCAGCGGGGCTTACGAGCAGTACTTC.

Of note for this clonotype: Possible read error: a much larger clone is one base away. J is TRBJ1-2 and V is TRBV6-1; 9 nucleotides line up with TRBD1. The CDR3 spans 15 residues. Germline assignment: CDR1 MNHNS and CDR2 SASEGT. Trimming at V came to 2 bases and at J to 6 bases, leaving 7 bases not matched to a gene. CDR3 nucleotides: TGTGCCAGCAGTGAACTTCCCGGGACAGGGCATGGCTACACCTTC. The encoded protein is CASSELPGTGHGYTF.

The chain employs TRBV11-1 and TRBJ2-5; TRBD2 matches 15 bases. V was pared by 5 bases and J by 4 bases, with 8 bases of the junction left unmatched. The CDR3 loop spans 17 amino acids. Germline lookup yields CDR1 SGHAT and CDR2 FQDESV (reference sequence). This CDR3 is CASSRGLAGGVGETQYF. In nucleotides, the CDR3 is TGTGCCAGCAGCCGCGGACTAGCGGGAGGGGTGGGAGAGACCCAGTACTTC. Combining the CDR3 with reference TRBV11-1 and TRBJ2-5 gives the whole variable domain EAEVAQSPRYKITEKSQAVAFWCDPISGHATLYWYRQILGQGPELLVQFQDESVVDDSQLPKDRFSAERLKGVDSTLKIQPAELGDSAMYLCASSRGLAGGVGETQYFGPGTRLLVL.

The rearrangement uses TRBV7-6 and TRBJ1-6; D call uncertain. Trimming cost V 5 bases and J 8 bases, with 10 bases left between them. The length of the CDR3 is 13 residues. Germline CDR1 SGHVS, CDR2 FNYEAQ. This CDR3 is CASSRREDSPLHF. CDR3 in DNA: TGTGCCAGCAGCCGGAGGGAGGATTCACCCCTCCACTTT.

This clonotype was detected many times. The V and J genes are TRBV5-1 and TRBJ1-5; TRBD1 is a possible D gene (5 bases). Between the trimmed V and J ends, which lost 4 bases and 9 bases, there was a span of 23 bases. Germline V gene sequence: CDR1 SGHRS, CDR2 YFSETQ. The CDR3 extends over 16 amino acids. The CDR3 loop is CASSQAAGGISTPQHF. In DNA, the CDR3 is TGCGCCAGCAGCCAAGCCGCGGGGGGGATCTCGACGCCCCAGCATTTT. The full variable domain, in which reference TRBV5-1 and TRBJ1-5 provide the parts outside the CDR3, is KAGVTQTPRYLIKTRGQQVTLSCSPISGHRSVSWYQQTPGQGLQFLFEYFSETQRNKGNFPGRFSGRQFSNSRSEMNVSTLELGDSALYLCASSQAAGGISTPQHFGDGTRLSIL.

The table lists this clonotype with a few counts. This chain joins TRBV25-1 and TRBJ1-4; 7 bases are a match to TRBD1. Germline CDR1 is MGHDK and CDR2 is SYGVNS. V was clipped by 4 bases and J by 5 bases; unmatched bases: 16. The CDR3 has 18 residues. The CDR3 coding sequence is TGTGCCAGCAGTGGGGACCCGGGACAGCCACCTCACAATGAAAAACTGTTTTTT. As protein: CASSGDPGQPPHNEKLFF.

The CDR3 coding sequence is TGTGCCAGCGAGAGCTCTGGAAACACCATATATTTT. This sequence encodes CASESSGNTIYF. The V call is TRBV12-3 or TRBV12-4, the J call TRBJ1-3; no clear D gene. V shed 8 bases and J shed 0 bases, with 5 bases lying between them. The CDR3 covers 12 residues.

Concerning this clonotype: A junction end diverges from the germline sequence, so it may reflect a read error. V is TRBV11-1 and J is TRBJ2-7, with a possible D match to TRBD1 (5 bases). Germline-derived CDR1 and CDR2 are SGHAT and FQDESV (reference sequence). There are 16 residues in the CDR3. The CDR3 reads CASSFSSSGNTYKQYF. Written as DNA, the CDR3 is TGTGCCAGCAGCTTTAGCTCCTCAGGGAATACCTACAAGCAGTACTTC.